A single sample gave rise to the 22 T cell receptor beta chains below, sequenced in a study of blood T cell repertoires in COVID-19. Sequencing used immunoSEQ multiplex PCR; TCRdb keeps in-frame clones, though not all of them. The data show around 300,000 clones, 75% to 90% seen once. What was sequenced was PBMCs or T cells enriched from blood (not recorded which). The receptor source for this set is a woman aged 40 to 50 who had recovered from COVID-19.

V usage is TRBV18 and J usage is TRBJ2-1, with 11 bases identical to TRBD2. CDR3 size: 14 residues. Per the germline V gene, CDR1 is KGHSH and CDR2 is LQKENI. Trimming took 1 base from V and 7 from J; bases not matched to a gene: 0. The CDR3 nucleotides are TGTGCCAGCTCACCACGACTAGCGGGAAATGAGCAGTTCTTC. As protein: CASSPRLAGNEQFF.

V is TRBV7-9 and J is TRBJ2-5; 7 bases fit TRBD2. The CDR3 runs 14 residues. Per the germline V gene, CDR1 is SEHNR and CDR2 is FQNEAQ (reference sequence). The V and J ends lost 3 bases and 4 bases, in that order; junction bases with no gene match: 5. The CDR3 DNA reads TGTGCCAGCAGCTTGACGGGGGGACCAGAGACCCAGTACTTC. It encodes CASSLTGGPETQYF. The full variable domain, with the rest looked up from reference TRBV7-9 and TRBJ2-5, is DTGVSQNPRHKITKRGQNVTFRCDPISEHNRLYWYRQTLGQGPEFLTYFQNEAQLEKSRLLSDRFSAERPKGSFSTLEIQRTEQGDSAMYLCASSLTGGPETQYFGPGTRLLVL.

This clone was counted between two and nine times. This sequence joins TRBV18 and TRBJ1-2; D may be TRBD1 (6 bases). Germline V gene lookup returns CDR1 KGHSH and CDR2 LQKENI. The CDR3 has 14 amino acids. With 4 bases removed from V and 7 bases from J, the gap between germline ends came to 16 bases. In DNA form, the CDR3 reads TGTGCCAGCTCACGATCAGGGGAGCGGAGTGGCTACACCTTC. Protein sequence: CASSRSGERSGYTF.

The CDR3 here is CASSLDVGTQNEQYF. The CDR3 nucleotides are TGTGCCAGCAGCTTAGATGTAGGGACTCAAAACGAGCAGTACTTC. The chain is built from TRBV11-2 and TRBJ2-7; a weak D match, TRBD2 (6 bases). The CDR3 has 15 residues. V lost 0 bases and J lost 5, with 14 bases in between. Per the germline V gene, CDR1 is SGHAT and CDR2 is FQNNGV.

The rearrangement uses TRBV6-1 and TRBJ1-1; tentative D call: TRBD1 (5 bases). The ends were cut back, 3 bases at V and 6 bases at J, with 11 bases in the middle. The germline V gene encodes CDR1 MNHNS and CDR2 SASEGT. The CDR3 extends over 13 amino acids. The CDR3 sequence: CASSDHDRAEAFF. The DNA for the CDR3 is TGTGCCAGCAGTGACCACGACAGAGCTGAAGCTTTCTTT.

V is TRBV28 and J is TRBJ1-2; unclear D gene. The CDR3 sequence is 14 residues long. V was shortened by 10 bases and J by 4 bases, with 19 bases between the two germline ends. In germline, CDR1 is MDHEN, CDR2 SYDVKM. This chain's CDR3 is CATQGSEGTYGYTF. The DNA of the CDR3 is TGTGCCACCCAAGGGTCCGAGGGAACCTATGGCTACACCTTC.

The chain combines TRBV11-2 with TRBJ1-1; D unclear. CDR1 is SGHAT, CDR2 FQNNGV, per germline. V was clipped by 0 bases and J by 5 bases, with 19 bases between them. The CDR3 is made up of 17 amino acids. The CDR3 loop is CASSLEFRRRLRTEAFF. DNA of the CDR3: TGTGCCAGCAGCTTAGAATTCAGACGAAGACTGAGAACTGAAGCTTTCTTT.

For the CDR3, the DNA is TGCAGCGTTTCTAGCGGGACCGGTGAGCAGTTCTTC. Protein product: CSVSSGTGEQFF. The chain employs TRBV29-1 and TRBJ2-1; 9 nucleotides align to TRBD2. The CDR3 is 12 residues long. Germline CDR1 and CDR2: SQVTM and ANQGSEA. V lost 5 bases and J lost 9; bases outside the gene matches: 5.

The rearrangement uses TRBV6-2 or TRBV6-3 and TRBJ2-1, with TRBD2 matching over 16 bases. Losses at the gene ends were 5 bases for V and 2 bases for J; bases not matched to a gene: 3. Germline CDR1 is MNHEY and CDR2 is SVGEGT. The CDR3 length is 17 residues. CDR3 amino acids: CASSLGLAGGPYNEQFF. CDR3 in DNA: TGTGCCAGCAGTCTGGGACTAGCGGGGGGGCCCTACAATGAGCAGTTCTTC.

This sequence joins TRBV7-9 and TRBJ1-2; D remains unclear. V was pared by 0 bases and J by 4 bases, with 3 bases between. Germline CDR1 is SEHNR and CDR2 is FQNEAQ (reference sequence). The CDR3 is 12 residues long. CDR3 protein: CASSLASYGYTF. The CDR3 nucleotides read TGTGCCAGCAGCTTAGCCAGCTATGGCTACACCTTC.

The chain combines TRBV7-8 with TRBJ2-1, with TRBD1 matching 7 bases. The CDR3 totals 13 residues. Germline values: CDR1 SGHVS, CDR2 FQNEAQ. V was pared by 5 bases and J by 4 bases, with 2 bases of the junction left unmatched. For the CDR3, the DNA is TGTGCCAGCAGCAGGGACAGATACAATGAGCAGTTCTTC. The encoded protein is CASSRDRYNEQFF.

This clone has only a few counts. The gene calls are TRBV7-3 and TRBJ2-3; 11 bases align to TRBD2. V lost 5 bases to trimming and J lost 5 bases; unmatched junction nucleotides: 12. The CDR3 consists of 17 residues. CDR1 and CDR2 from the germline V gene are SGHTA and FQGTGA. The DNA for the CDR3 is TGTGCCAGCAGCCGTGACGGGACTAGCGGCAAAAGAGATACGCAGTATTTT. Translated, it gives CASSRDGTSGKRDTQYF.

This chain uses TRBV10-3 with TRBJ2-7, with TRBD1 matching over 10 bases. The germline gives CDR1 ENHRY, CDR2 SYGVKD. The CDR3 has 15 residues. V shed 6 bases, J shed 3 bases, and the junction held 8 bases outside the gene matches. CDR3 sequence (DNA): TGTGCCATCAGCCACGGGGACAGGGGAATCTACGAGCAGTACTTC. Its protein is CAISHGDRGIYEQYF.

This clone was found many times. The chain carries TRBV6-1 and TRBJ1-5; D uncertain. Per germline, CDR1 MNHNS and CDR2 SASEGT. Trimming removed 3 bases at V and 4 bases at J, with 22 bases between. The CDR3 spans 18 residues. CDR3 region: CASSDPTGRGGPNQPQHF. For the CDR3, the DNA is TGTGCCAGCAGTGACCCCACTGGGCGGGGAGGTCCAAATCAGCCCCAGCATTTT.

The gene calls are TRBV3-1 (or the pseudogene TRBV3-2) and TRBJ2-3; 8 bases fit TRBD1. The CDR3 sequence is 15 residues long. After removal of 5 bases from V and 6 bases from J, the junction contained 10 bases not matched to a gene. Germline CDR1 and CDR2: LGHDT and YNNKEL (reference sequence). The DNA of the CDR3 is TGTGCCAGCAGCGCGCAACAGGGGGTACTCGATACGCAGTATTTT. It is translated as CASSAQQGVLDTQYF.

This chain joins TRBV7-3 and TRBJ2-5; 9 nucleotides match TRBD1. The CDR3 has 16 amino acids. The germline gives CDR1 SGHTA, CDR2 FQGTGA. V shed 1 base, J shed 5 bases, and the junction held 8 bases outside the gene matches. The CDR3 region has the DNA TGTGCCAGCAGCTTAAAAACCTCACAGGGGGCCGAGACCCAGTACTTC. Translating gives CASSLKTSQGAETQYF.

The chain recombines TRBV18 with TRBJ1-3; D gene uncertain. The CDR3 runs 16 residues. Trimming removed 4 bases from V and 0 bases from J, with 13 bases in between. The V gene's germline CDR1 is KGHSH and CDR2 LQKENI. CDR3 in DNA: TGTGCCAGCTCACTCGGCCGCGGAGACTCTGGAAACACCATATATTTT. Residues: CASSLGRGDSGNTIYF.

V gene TRBV5-1 combines with J gene TRBJ1-6; 8 bases fit TRBD1. CDR1 and CDR2 (germline): SGHRS, YFSETQ. V lost 4 bases, J lost 0 bases, and 6 bases stayed unmatched. This CDR3 region has 17 residues. The CDR3 loop reads CASSPGGPSSYNSPLHF. In DNA form, the CDR3 reads TGCGCCAGCAGCCCAGGGGGCCCGAGCTCCTATAATTCACCCCTCCACTTT.

This clone was detected only a few times. The chain joins TRBV4-3 to TRBJ1-2; TRBD1 agrees at 8 bases. CDR3 length: 16 amino acids. V shed 0 bases, J shed 4 bases, and the junction held 7 bases outside the gene matches. Germline CDR1 reads LGHNA; CDR2 reads YSLEER. This CDR3 is CASSQDPWTGSYGYTF. The CDR3, as DNA: TGCGCCAGCAGCCAAGATCCTTGGACAGGGAGCTATGGCTACACCTTC.

This chain links TRBV11-2 with TRBJ2-7, with 7 bases identical to TRBD1. The CDR3 loop spans 15 amino acids. J was trimmed by 3 bases and V by 5 bases; bases with no gene match: 10. Germline V gene lookup returns CDR1 SGHAT and CDR2 FQNNGV. This CDR3 is CASSAVDRSDYEQYF. The CDR3 DNA sequence: TGTGCCAGCAGCGCCGTGGACAGGTCAGACTACGAGCAGTACTTC.

This chain connects TRBV29-1 to TRBJ2-7; tentative D call: TRBD2 (6 bases). The CDR3 runs to 11 residues. V gave up 4 bases and J gave up 2 bases, with 6 bases separating them. Germline V gene data show CDR1 as SQVTM and CDR2 as ANQGSEA. The CDR3 spells CSVGGAYEQYF. In nucleotides, the CDR3 is TGCAGCGTTGGGGGGGCCTACGAGCAGTACTTC.

The gene calls are TRBV10-1 and TRBJ2-1; 9 bases are a match to TRBD1. CDR1 and CDR2 from the germline V gene are WNHNN and SYGVQD (reference sequence). This CDR3 contains 16 residues. V lost 1 base and J lost 4; bases outside the gene matches: 5. The CDR3, as DNA: TGCGCCAGCAGTGAGTTTGGACAGGGGAGTTACAATGAGCAGTTCTTC. This sequence encodes CASSEFGQGSYNEQFF.